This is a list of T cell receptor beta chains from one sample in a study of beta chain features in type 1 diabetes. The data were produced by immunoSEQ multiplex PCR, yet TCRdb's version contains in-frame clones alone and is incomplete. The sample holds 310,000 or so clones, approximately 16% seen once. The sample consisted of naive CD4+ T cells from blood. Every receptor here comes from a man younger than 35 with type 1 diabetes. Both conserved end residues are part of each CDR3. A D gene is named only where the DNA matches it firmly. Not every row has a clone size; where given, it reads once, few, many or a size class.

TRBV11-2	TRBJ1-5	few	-	CASSLNGNQPQHF	TGTGCCAGCAGCTTAAACGGGAATCAGCCCCAGCATTTT
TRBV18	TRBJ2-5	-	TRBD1	CASSPRRSVGQGTQETQYF	TGTGCCAGCTCACCGCGGCGGAGTGTCGGACAGGGGACCCAAGAGACCCAGTACTTC
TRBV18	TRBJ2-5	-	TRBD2	CASSPPLGRGTSFEETQYF	TGTGCCAGCTCACCACCGCTCGGGCGGGGGACCTCGTTCGAAGAGACCCAGTACTTC
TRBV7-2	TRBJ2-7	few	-	CASSLAQGYEQYF	TGTGCCAGCAGCTTAGCACAGGGCTACGAGCAGTACTTC
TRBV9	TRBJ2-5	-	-	CASSVETRPETQYF	TGTGCCAGCAGCGTAGAAACTAGACCAGAGACCCAGTACTTC
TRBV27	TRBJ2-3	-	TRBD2	CASSGAGGQYF	TGTGCCAGCAGTGGTGCGGGAGGGCAGTATTTT
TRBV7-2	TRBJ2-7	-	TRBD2	CASSAGTSGSREQYF	TGTGCCAGCAGCGCCGGGACTAGCGGGAGTCGGGAGCAGTACTTC
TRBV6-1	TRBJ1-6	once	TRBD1	CASRRQGIISPLHF	TGTGCCAGCAGACGACAGGGAATTATATCACCCCTCCACTTT
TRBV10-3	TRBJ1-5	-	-	CAISESGAVSNQPQHF	TGTGCCATCAGTGAGTCCGGTGCGGTTAGCAATCAGCCCCAGCATTTT
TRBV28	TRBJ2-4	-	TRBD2	CASSFQGTSGNIQYF	TGTGCCAGCAGTTTCCAAGGGACTAGCGGAAACATTCAGTACTTC
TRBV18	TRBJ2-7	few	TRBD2	CASSLGGYEQYF	TGTGCCAGCTCACTCGGGGGGTACGAGCAGTACTTC
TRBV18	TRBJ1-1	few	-	CASSSMKVAGTEAFF	TGTGCCAGCTCATCCATGAAGGTAGCGGGCACTGAAGCTTTCTTT
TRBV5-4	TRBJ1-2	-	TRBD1	CASSLPPGTDYGYTF	TGTGCCAGCAGCCTTCCCCCCGGGACAGACTATGGCTACACCTTC
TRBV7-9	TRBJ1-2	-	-	CASSWLWTSGLNGYTF	TGTGCCAGCAGCTGGCTGTGGACTTCTGGACTTAATGGCTACACCTTC
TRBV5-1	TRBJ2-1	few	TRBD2	CASSLGGLAGLEQFF	TGCGCCAGCAGCTTGGGAGGACTAGCGGGTCTTGAGCAGTTCTTC
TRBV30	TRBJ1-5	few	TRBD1	CAWRAGGNSNQPQHF	TGTGCCTGGAGGGCAGGGGGCAATAGCAATCAGCCCCAGCATTTT
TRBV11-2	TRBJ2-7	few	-	CASSLDRQDRGYPYEQYF	TGTGCCAGCAGCTTAGATCGCCAGGACCGGGGTTACCCCTACGAGCAGTACTTC
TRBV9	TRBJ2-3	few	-	CASSHGRTGSTDTQYF	TGTGCCAGCAGCCACGGACGCACGGGAAGCACAGATACGCAGTATTTT
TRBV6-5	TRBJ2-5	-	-	CASNRGGPGETQYF	TGTGCCAGCAACCGCGGGGGCCCGGGGGAGACCCAGTACTTC
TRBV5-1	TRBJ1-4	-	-	CASSLLTAGANEKLFF	TGCGCCAGCAGCCTTCTAACAGCCGGGGCTAATGAAAAACTGTTTTTT